The clone carrying this T cell receptor beta chain was detected only a few times. Its antigen is still unknown. The data are from a study of CD8 T cells in ankylosing spondylitis. Regarding the study as a whole: A motif in TCR beta, a set of under ten highly homologous variants, appeared characteristic of ankylosing spondylitis blood.

By quantitative 5'-RACE with molecular barcodes, the TCR beta libraries were made. TCRdb re-analysed the 5' RACE reads in MiXCR, keeping a single row per CDR3 protein. Seen here are a few hundred thousand distinct CDR3 sequences, 20% to 25% observed once, and the top ten hold 10% to 15%. The sample was blood, either unsorted or a sorted T cell fraction (not recorded which). The receptor comes from a male donor with ankylosing spondylitis or in good health (not recorded which).

CDR3 amino acids: CASSVASLRVHSTDTQYF. The CDR3 DNA sequence: TGTGCCAGCAGCGTAGCTAGCCTCAGGGTTCATAGCACAGATACGCAGTATTTT. The chain employs TRBV9 and TRBJ2-3, with D possibly called TRBD1 or TRBD2 (5 bases each). Between the trimmed V and J ends, which lost 0 bases and 0 bases, there was a span of 17 bases. The germline V gene encodes CDR1 SGDLS and CDR2 YYNGEE. The CDR3 has 18 amino acids.